The 30 T cell receptor beta chains given below trace back to one sample, sequenced in a study of cytomegalovirus exposure and HLA in healthy donors. The study ran its PCR with 60 Vbeta and 13 Jbeta primers. The data were produced by immunoSEQ multiplex PCR, yet TCRdb's version contains in-frame clones alone and is incomplete. The sample has approximately 180,000 clones, over 9.5% seen once. Sequences were obtained from PBMCs. The receptors derive from a man between 50 and 59 years old in good health and CMV-seropositive.

This clone was seen more than once but under ten times. V is TRBV10-3 and J is TRBJ2-5, with TRBD2 matching over 7 bases. Trimming took 10 bases from V and 2 from J; bases not matched to a gene: 10. CDR1 ENHRY and CDR2 SYGVKD come from the germline V gene. This CDR3 has 14 amino acids. In DNA, the CDR3 is TGTGCCACACGCGACTCCGGGGGGCAAGAGACCCAGTACTTC. This sequence encodes CATRDSGGQETQYF.

This clone has only a few counts. The gene calls are TRBV5-1 and TRBJ2-3, with D possibly being TRBD2 (5 bases). The V and J ends lost 2 bases and 0 bases respectively, with 10 bases between them. This CDR3 has 15 amino acids. Germline lookup yields CDR1 SGHRS and CDR2 YFSETQ. The CDR3 nucleotides read TGCGCCAGCAGCTTCGGCTGGACTAGCACAGATACGCAGTATTTT. It specifies CASSFGWTSTDTQYF.

This clone has a handful of counts. The rearrangement links TRBV25-1 to TRBJ1-2, with a tentative D call TRBD1 (6 bases). The CDR3 has 13 amino acids. Germline values: CDR1 MGHDK, CDR2 SYGVNS. Trimming cost V 3 bases and J 4 bases, with 9 bases left between them. The CDR3 spells CASSDQGRYGYTF. The CDR3 DNA reads as TGTGCCAGCAGTGACCAGGGGCGCTATGGCTACACCTTC.

This clone was observed a handful of times. This chain uses TRBV12-5 with TRBJ1-2; 10 positions match TRBD1. The length of the CDR3 is 16 residues. The J segment lost 4 bases and the V segment lost 5 bases, leaving 10 bases of the junction unmatched. Germline CDR1 and CDR2: LGHNT and FRNRAP. In DNA form, the CDR3 reads TGTGCTAGTGGTCCTTTGCCCGGGACAGGGGTCTATGGCTACACCTTC. Amino acids: CASGPLPGTGVYGYTF. Based on the CDR3 plus reference TRBV12-5 and TRBJ1-2, the full variable domain is DARVTQTPRHKVTEMGQEVTMRCQPILGHNTVFWYRQTMMQGLELLAYFRNRAPLDDSGMPKDRFSAEMPDATLATLKIQPSEPRDSAVYFCASGPLPGTGVYGYTFGSGTRLTVV.

Only a few counts were recorded for this clone. The chain uses TRBV7-9 and TRBJ1-4; the D gene is possibly TRBD1 (5 bases). This CDR3 has 13 residues. V dropped 7 bases and J dropped 11 bases, with 17 bases sitting between them. CDR1 and CDR2 from the germline V gene are SEHNR and FQNEAQ (reference sequence). CDR3 nucleotides: TGTGCCAGCACCTTGAGGAGGGGAGAGAAACTGTTTTTT. It is translated as CASTLRRGEKLFF.

In its sample, this clone was seen a few times. A junction boundary mismatches the germline segment, possibly from a read error. V is TRBV6-6 and J is TRBJ2-1; D is uncertain. The CDR3 loop spans 10 amino acids. Germline assignment: CDR1 MNHNY and CDR2 SVGAGI (reference sequence). CDR3 sequence reads: CASSYSPPVF. The CDR3 DNA reads as TGTGCCAGCAGTTACAGTCCACCAGTCTTC.

This clone was observed a handful of times. The chain joins TRBV10-3 to TRBJ2-3; D might be TRBD2 (7 bases). CDR3 length equals 14 residues. The V end lost 7 bases, the J end lost 0 bases, and 11 bases lay between the germline ends. Germline loops: CDR1 ENHRY, CDR2 SYGVKD. The CDR3 loop is CAIKAGASTDTQYF. CDR3 bases: TGTGCCATCAAGGCGGGGGCAAGCACAGATACGCAGTATTTT.

This clone was seen a few times. V is TRBV11-2 and J is TRBJ1-4, with a tentative D call TRBD1 (5 bases). The germline V and J ends were trimmed by 4 bases and 7 bases, with 19 bases remaining between them. CDR1 and CDR2 (germline): SGHAT, FQNNGV. There are 16 residues in the CDR3. CDR3: CASSSNSHGGLEKLFF. In nucleotides, the CDR3 is TGTGCCAGCAGCTCAAACAGCCATGGGGGACTTGAAAAACTGTTTTTT.

This clone appeared a few times. The chain has TRBV5-6 and TRBJ2-6; D is perhaps TRBD2 (6 bases). Trimming left V 5 bases short and J 2 bases short, with 8 bases between. CDR3 length: 14 amino acids. Germline V gene sequence: CDR1 SGHDT, CDR2 YYEEEE. This CDR3 reads CASSTGAGANVLTF. The CDR3 nucleotides read TGTGCCAGCAGTACGGGGGCTGGGGCCAACGTCCTGACTTTC.

A few counts support this clone. V is TRBV25-1 and J is TRBJ1-4; no firm D call. Germline CDR1 reads MGHDK; CDR2 reads SYGVNS. Trimming removed 7 bases from V and 4 bases from J, with 10 bases in between. The CDR3 runs 13 residues. This chain's CDR3 is CASMYSFNEKLFF. The CDR3 DNA follows: TGTGCCAGCATGTACAGCTTTAATGAAAAACTGTTTTTT.

The chain carries TRBV14 and TRBJ1-1; 7 positions agree with TRBD1. CDR3 size: 18 residues. From germline, CDR1 is SGHDN and CDR2 FVKESK. V lost 3 bases and J lost 1; bases outside the gene matches: 14. The CDR3, as DNA: TGTGCCAGCAGCCATCCCAAAGGGCCAGGGGGGAGGAACACTGAAGCTTTCTTT. Protein: CASSHPKGPGGRNTEAFF.

The chain couples TRBV6-5 to TRBJ1-4; D is perhaps TRBD1 (6 bases). The CDR3 has 15 amino acids. Trimming stripped 5 bases from V and 8 bases from J, with 18 bases between. Germline V lookup: CDR1 MNHEY, CDR2 SVGAGI. CDR3 residues: CASSAWDTGREKLFF. The CDR3 region has the DNA TGTGCCAGCAGTGCTTGGGACACCGGACGGGAAAAACTGTTTTTT.

This clone was observed a few times. V gene TRBV19 combines with J gene TRBJ1-5; possible D gene TRBD1, 5 bases. CDR1 and CDR2 (germline): LNHDA, SQIVND (reference sequence). Trimming shortened V by 3 bases and J by 6 bases, and 12 bases separated the two germline ends. The CDR3 is 14 amino acids. DNA of the CDR3: TGTGCCAGTAGTATTTTAGGGGAACGTCAGCCCCAGCATTTT. Its translation is CASSILGERQPQHF.

V usage is TRBV19 and J usage is TRBJ2-1, with D hard to call. Per the germline V gene, CDR1 is LNHDA and CDR2 is SQIVND (reference sequence). V shed 3 bases and J shed 6 bases, with 9 bases lying between them. The CDR3 totals 13 residues. In nucleotides, the CDR3 is TGTGCCAGTAGTATTGGAGTGGGCAATGAGCAGTTCTTC. Its translation is CASSIGVGNEQFF.

In this sample, this clone turned up a few times. V gene TRBV5-6 combines with J gene TRBJ1-4; D call uncertain. The CDR3 spans 13 residues. The germline gives CDR1 SGHDT, CDR2 YYEEEE. Trimming shortened V by 5 bases and J by 6 bases, and 11 bases separated the two germline ends. The CDR3 region has the DNA TGTGCCAGCAGTGCCCTCGGGGATGAAAAACTGTTTTTT. It translates to CASSALGDEKLFF.

This clone has a handful of counts. The CDR3 sequence is CSVLDSLNTEAFF. CDR3 bases: TGCAGCGTCTTGGACAGCTTGAACACTGAAGCTTTCTTT. The rearrangement joins TRBV29-1 to TRBJ1-1; D may be TRBD1 (6 bases). This CDR3 has 13 amino acids. Germline-derived CDR1 and CDR2 are SQVTM and ANQGSEA. Trimming took off 6 bases at V and 0 bases at J, with 11 bases between the two ends.

V and J are TRBV7-9 and TRBJ1-1, with TRBD1 as a possible D gene (5 bases). The CDR3 has 11 amino acids. The germline CDR1 and CDR2 sequences are SEHNR and FQNEAQ (reference sequence). The V end lost 4 bases, the J end lost 11 bases, and 11 bases lay between the germline ends. The CDR3 spells CASSSWEGAFF. CDR3 in DNA: TGTGCCAGCAGCTCGTGGGAGGGGGCTTTCTTT.

In this sample, this clone turned up a few times. The chain joins TRBV7-9 to TRBJ1-3; D not certain. Germline loops: CDR1 SEHNR, CDR2 FQNEAQ (reference sequence). Deletions cut 0 bases from V and 3 bases from J, with 6 bases between. This CDR3 has 14 amino acids. CDR3 DNA: TGTGCCAGCAGCTTAGCGACGGGTGGAAACACCATATATTTT. Residues: CASSLATGGNTIYF. The full variable domain, in which reference TRBV7-9 and TRBJ1-3 provide the parts outside the CDR3, is DTGVSQNPRHKITKRGQNVTFRCDPISEHNRLYWYRQTLGQGPEFLTYFQNEAQLEKSRLLSDRFSAERPKGSFSTLEIQRTEQGDSAMYLCASSLATGGNTIYFGEGSWLTVV.

The V and J genes are TRBV29-1 and TRBJ1-2; no clear D. This CDR3 contains 13 residues. Looked up from germline, CDR1 is SQVTM and CDR2 is ANQGSEA. Trimming shortened V by 1 base and J by 6 bases, and 12 bases separated the two germline ends. Written as DNA, the CDR3 is TGCAGCGTTGAAGGGCCCGCGGGCCATGGCTACACCTTC. Residues: CSVEGPAGHGYTF.

This clone has just a few counts. V and J are TRBV5-1 and TRBJ1-2; D is uncertain. CDR1 SGHRS and CDR2 YFSETQ come from the germline V gene. V shed 0 bases and J shed 7 bases, with 7 bases lying between them. The length of the CDR3 is 12 residues. In DNA, the CDR3 is TGCGCCAGCAGCTTGGCGGGTCGTGGCTACACCTTC. Its protein is CASSLAGRGYTF. Looking up the rest from reference TRBV5-1 and TRBJ1-2 gives the full variable domain: KAGVTQTPRYLIKTRGQQVTLSCSPISGHRSVSWYQQTPGQGLQFLFEYFSETQRNKGNFPGRFSGRQFSNSRSEMNVSTLELGDSALYLCASSLAGRGYTFGSGTRLTVV.

This clone was observed a few times. The rearrangement joins TRBV19 to TRBJ1-1, with TRBD1 matching over 7 bases. The CDR3 has 14 amino acids. From germline, CDR1 is LNHDA and CDR2 SQIVND (reference sequence). Trimming at V came to 5 bases and at J to 4 bases, leaving 7 bases not matched to a gene. The CDR3 nucleotides are TGTGCCAGTAGTCCCCCTTCAGGGGGCACTGAAGCTTTCTTT. This encodes CASSPPSGGTEAFF.

This clone was detected many times. The V gene is TRBV2, the J gene TRBJ2-3; TRBD2 is a possible D gene (5 bases). Deletions cut 2 bases from V and 4 bases from J, with 10 bases between. Germline V gives CDR1 SNHLY, CDR2 FYNNEI. This CDR3 is 14 amino acids long. CDR3 nucleotide sequence: TGTGCCAGCAGTGAACAATTGAGGGCAGATACGCAGTATTTT. The encoded protein is CASSEQLRADTQYF.

This clone was recorded a few times. This chain links TRBV30 with TRBJ1-6; D is unresolved. V was pared by 2 bases and J by 9 bases, with 5 bases between. The CDR3 has 11 residues. Looked up from germline, CDR1 is GTSNPN and CDR2 is SVGIG (reference sequence). The CDR3 sequence is CAWSPGSPLHF. CDR3 sequence (DNA): TGTGCCTGGAGTCCAGGTTCACCCCTCCACTTT.

This rearrangement joins TRBV6-1 to TRBJ1-2; 7 bases fit TRBD1. V lost 3 bases to trimming and J lost 6 bases; unmatched junction nucleotides: 4. The CDR3 covers 13 residues. Germline V lookup: CDR1 MNHNS, CDR2 SASEGT. The CDR3 reads CASSDDRDDGYTF. The CDR3 region has the DNA TGTGCCAGCAGTGACGACAGGGATGATGGCTACACCTTC.

The rearrangement joins TRBV19 to TRBJ1-6; 10 positions match TRBD1. Germline trimming cut 7 bases from V and 7 bases from J; bases unmatched to any gene: 13. This CDR3 has 17 amino acids. Germline lookup yields CDR1 LNHDA and CDR2 SQIVND (reference sequence). CDR3 in DNA: TGTGCCAGTACTCCGAAGACAGGGGGCGTTCGAAATTCACCCCTCCACTTT. This sequence encodes CASTPKTGGVRNSPLHF.

This chain uses TRBV7-2 with TRBJ2-1, with D tentatively TRBD2 (6 bases). Trimming cost V 2 bases and J 8 bases, with 16 bases left between them. The CDR3 runs to 15 residues. Per the germline V gene, CDR1 is SGHTA and CDR2 is FQGNSA. The CDR3 loop is CASSLLLAPGDEQFF. In DNA, the CDR3 is TGTGCCAGCAGCTTACTTCTAGCGCCTGGGGATGAGCAGTTCTTC. The whole variable domain, filled in from reference TRBV7-2 and TRBJ2-1, reads GAGVSQSPSNKVTEKGKDVELRCDPISGHTALYWYRQSLGQGLEFLIYFQGNSAPDKSGLPSDRFSAERTGGSVSTLTIQRTQQEDSAVYLCASSLLLAPGDEQFFGPGTRLTVL.

This clone turned up a few times. The chain employs TRBV4-3 and TRBJ1-4; no definite D call. The V and J ends lost 0 bases and 7 bases respectively, with 9 bases between them. The germline V gene has CDR1 LGHNA and CDR2 YSLEER. The CDR3 is 14 amino acids. The CDR3 region has the DNA TGCGCCAGCAGCCAAGATACCGGGGTTGAAAAACTGTTTTTT. It translates to CASSQDTGVEKLFF.

This clone came up a few times. The rearrangement uses TRBV7-2 and TRBJ2-5; 12 nucleotides line up with TRBD2. After removal of 5 bases from V and 5 bases from J, the junction contained 3 bases not matched to a gene. The CDR3 runs to 14 residues. In germline, CDR1 is SGHTA, CDR2 FQGNSA. The DNA for the CDR3 is TGTGCCAGCAGCATTGGGACTAGCGGGGAGACCCAGTACTTC. This gives the protein CASSIGTSGETQYF.

In this sample, this clone turned up a few times. This rearrangement joins TRBV10-1 to TRBJ2-3, with TRBD2 identical over 9 bases. CDR1 is WNHNN, CDR2 SYGVQD, per germline (reference sequence). The J segment lost 2 bases and the V segment lost 4 bases, leaving 7 bases of the junction unmatched. The CDR3 sequence is 16 residues long. The CDR3 bases are TGCGCCAGCAGTGGGATAGGGACTAGCAACACAGATACGCAGTATTTT. Translation: CASSGIGTSNTDTQYF.

In its sample, this clone was seen a few times. The V call is TRBV28, the J call TRBJ2-7; 9 bases match TRBD1. Germline V gene data show CDR1 as MDHEN and CDR2 as SYDVKM. There are 14 residues in the CDR3. J gave up 2 bases and V 7 bases, and 6 bases lay outside the gene matches. In DNA, the CDR3 is TGTGCCAGCAATTGGGGACAGGGACCCTACGAGCAGTACTTC. It is translated as CASNWGQGPYEQYF. The whole variable domain, remainder taken from reference TRBV28 and TRBJ2-7, is DVKVTQSSRYLVKRTGEKVFLECVQDMDHENMFWYRQDPGLGLRLIYFSYDVKMKEKGDIPEGYSVSREKKERFSLILESASTNQTSMYLCASNWGQGPYEQYFGPGTRLTVT.